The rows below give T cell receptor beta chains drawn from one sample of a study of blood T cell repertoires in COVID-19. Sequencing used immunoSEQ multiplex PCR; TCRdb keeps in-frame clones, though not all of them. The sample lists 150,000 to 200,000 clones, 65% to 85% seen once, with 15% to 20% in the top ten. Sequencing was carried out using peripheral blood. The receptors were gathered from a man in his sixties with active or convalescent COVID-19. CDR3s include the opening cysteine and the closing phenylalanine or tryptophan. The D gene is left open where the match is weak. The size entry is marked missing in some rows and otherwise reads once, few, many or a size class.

CASSPSGSSYNEQFF,TGTGCCAGCAGTCCTAGCGGGAGCTCCTACAATGAGCAGTTCTTC,TRBV28,-,TRBD2,TRBJ2-1,15
CASSEQVNTEAFF,TGTGCCAGCTCAGAGCAGGTTAACACTGAAGCTTTCTTT,TRBV18,few,-,TRBJ1-1,13
CASSLGSGSNTGELFF,TGTGCCAGCAGCTTGGGAAGCGGGAGTAACACCGGGGAGCTGTTTTTT,TRBV5-4,-,TRBD2,TRBJ2-2,16
CASSSPKDGRNEQYF,TGTGCCAGCAGCTCCCCGAAAGACGGGAGAAACGAGCAGTACTTC,TRBV7-6,-,-,TRBJ2-7,15
CAISESDGTRGYEQYF,TGTGCCATCAGTGAGTCAGACGGGACAAGGGGCTACGAGCAGTACTTC,TRBV10-3,-,-,TRBJ2-7,16
CASSLDRGQGGYTF,TGTGCCAGCAGCTTAGACAGGGGGCAGGGTGGCTACACCTTC,TRBV7-2,few,TRBD1,TRBJ1-2,14
CASRTGTYEQYF,TGTGCCAGCAGGACAGGCACCTACGAGCAGTACTTC,TRBV6-5,-,-,TRBJ2-7,12
CASSFRGGNEKLFF,TGTGCCAGCAGCTTTCGAGGTGGGAATGAAAAACTGTTTTTT,TRBV7-2,-,-,TRBJ1-4,14
CASSSSITDYNEQFF,TGTGCCAGCAGCTCGTCCATTACTGATTACAATGAGCAGTTCTTC,TRBV11-2,-,-,TRBJ2-1,15
CASSGNRGNQPQHF,TGTGCCAGCAGTGGGAACAGGGGCAATCAGCCCCAGCATTTT,TRBV2,few,-,TRBJ1-5,14
CATRSSGGSYEQYF,TGTGCCACTCGGTCTAGCGGGGGATCGTACGAGCAGTACTTC,TRBV27,-,TRBD2,TRBJ2-7,14
CASRDRLAGGREQYF,TGTGCCAGCAGGGATCGACTAGCGGGAGGGCGCGAGCAGTACTTC,TRBV27,-,TRBD2,TRBJ2-7,15
CASSFGQQETQYF,TGTGCCAGCAGCTTCGGACAGCAAGAGACCCAGTACTTC,TRBV11-3,-,-,TRBJ2-5,13
CASSFRDRGLETQYF,TGTGCCAGCAGTTTCCGGGACAGGGGGCTTGAGACCCAGTACTTC,TRBV28,many,TRBD1,TRBJ2-5,15
CSVDGVSNEQFF,TGCAGCGTTGACGGAGTGTCCAATGAGCAGTTCTTC,TRBV29-1,once,-,TRBJ2-1,12
CASSHNRATNEKLFF,TGTGCCAGCAGTCATAACAGGGCGACTAATGAAAAACTGTTTTTT,TRBV27,-,-,TRBJ1-4,15
CAPRQGGADYGYTF,TGTGCCCCCCGGCAGGGAGGAGCAGACTATGGCTACACCTTC,TRBV28,-,-,TRBJ1-2,14
CASSRDTHEKLFF,TGTGCCAGCAGCCGGGACACCCATGAAAAACTGTTTTTT,TRBV13,-,-,TRBJ1-4,13
CTSSHVLAVTQYF,TGCACCAGCAGCCACGTTCTAGCCGTTACGCAGTATTTT,TRBV1,many,-,TRBJ2-3,13
CASSLGTSSGTGELFF,TGTGCCAGCAGCTTAGGGACTAGTAGCGGCACCGGGGAGCTGTTTTTT,TRBV7-3,-,TRBD2,TRBJ2-2,16
CSVEPPEGQNTGELFF,TGCAGCGTTGAACCCCCCGAGGGACAGAACACCGGGGAGCTGTTTTTT,TRBV29-1,-,-,TRBJ2-2,16
CAGNRGLAGSTDTQYF,TGTGCCGGGAACAGGGGGCTAGCGGGTAGCACAGATACGCAGTATTTT,TRBV28,-,-,TRBJ2-3,16
CASSFQGGGYTF,TGTGCCAGCAGCTTTCAGGGGGGTGGCTACACCTTC,TRBV7-2,-,TRBD1,TRBJ1-2,12
CASSWGLAGGQETQYF,TGTGCCAGCAGCTGGGGACTAGCGGGAGGGCAAGAGACCCAGTACTTC,TRBV7-2,few,TRBD2,TRBJ2-5,16
CASSPGTGGGYEQYF,TGTGCCAGCTCACCCGGGACAGGGGGTGGGTACGAGCAGTACTTC,TRBV18,-,TRBD1,TRBJ2-7,15
CAWSVGPHSRDEKLFF,TGTGCCTGGAGTGTAGGCCCTCATTCGAGGGATGAAAAACTGTTTTTT,TRBV30,-,-,TRBJ1-4,16
CSVDKRAGELFF,TGCAGCGTTGATAAACGGGCCGGGGAGCTGTTTTTT,TRBV29-1,-,-,TRBJ2-2,12
CASSFWGVNYGYTF,TGTGCCAGCAGTTTTTGGGGGGTTAACTATGGCTACACCTTC,TRBV28,-,-,TRBJ1-2,14
CASSLAGQGEGETQYF,TGCGCCAGCAGCTTGGCCGGACAGGGAGAAGGGGAGACCCAGTACTTC,TRBV5-1,-,TRBD1,TRBJ2-5,16
CASSTNRGTEAFF,TGTGCCAGCAGCACTAACAGGGGGACTGAAGCTTTCTTT,TRBV7-2,-,TRBD1,TRBJ1-1,13
CASSKGTDWVYTEAFF,TGTGCCAGCAGCAAAGGGACGGACTGGGTTTACACTGAAGCTTTCTTT,TRBV21-1,-,-,TRBJ1-1,16
CASSLGTSRVEKLFF,TGCGCCAGCAGCTTGGGGACAAGCCGGGTTGAAAAACTGTTTTTT,TRBV5-1,many,-,TRBJ1-4,15
CASSLVSAKNTGELFF,TGTGCCAGCAGCTTAGTTTCAGCGAAGAACACCGGGGAGCTGTTTTTT,TRBV7-2,-,-,TRBJ2-2,16
CASSPRGRPQHF,TGTGCCAGCAGTCCCCGCGGAAGGCCCCAGCATTTT,TRBV28,-,-,TRBJ1-5,12
CASLQANQPQHF,TGTGCCAGCCTACAGGCAAATCAGCCCCAGCATTTT,TRBV28,-,-,TRBJ1-5,12
CASSLPRLGLAGQETQYF,TGTGCCAGCAGCTTACCGCGACTGGGACTAGCGGGACAAGAGACCCAGTACTTC,TRBV7-6,-,TRBD2,TRBJ2-5,18
CAWSGAGNTIYF,TGTGCCTGGAGCGGGGCTGGAAACACCATATATTTT,TRBV30,-,-,TRBJ1-3,12
CATSKVGTVGADTQYF,TGTGCCACCAGCAAAGTCGGGACAGTCGGGGCAGATACGCAGTATTTT,TRBV15,-,TRBD1,TRBJ2-3,16
CASSLKDSTVQYF,TGTGCCAGCAGCTTAAAGGACTCCACCGTTCAGTACTTC,TRBV7-3,-,-,TRBJ2-4,13
CASSQGAWTSGRAGELFF,TGCGCCAGCAGCCAAGGGGCCTGGACTAGCGGGAGGGCCGGGGAGCTGTTTTTT,TRBV4-1,-,TRBD2,TRBJ2-2,18
CASSPGKAGNSYEQYF,TGTGCCAGCTCACCGGGAAAGGCAGGGAATTCCTACGAGCAGTACTTC,TRBV18,-,-,TRBJ2-7,16